The clone carrying this TCR beta chain was picked up many times. Its target is unknown. TCRdb re-called the reads with MiXCR, one entry per CDR3 protein. The sample lists roughly 500,000 distinct CDR3 sequences; around 10% were seen once. This sample is part of a study of T cell repertoires in cytomegalovirus infection. Study information: An indication of both CMV infection and matching HLA type came from public TCR beta signatures. Study results and limitations: Adding up the frequency of public TCR beta families identified people who carried CMV plus the relevant HLA. CMV-specific HLA-C-restricted TCR beta clonotypes dominated the ex vivo response.

Germline CDR1 is MNHEY and CDR2 is SVGEGT. Trimming took 8 bases from V and 9 from J, leaving 23 bases between them. This CDR3 is 15 amino acids long. Material for sequencing was PBMCs. This chain links TRBV6-2 or TRBV6-3 with TRBJ2-1, with D tentatively TRBD2 (7 bases). The receptor was derived from a human donor in good health (CMV status not recorded). Some clones in this sample may be carry-over from other donors' samples. The CDR3: CASVGSAGAYGEQFF. The CDR3 coding sequence is TGTGCCAGCGTAGGGTCGGCGGGGGCCTATGGTGAGCAGTTCTTC.